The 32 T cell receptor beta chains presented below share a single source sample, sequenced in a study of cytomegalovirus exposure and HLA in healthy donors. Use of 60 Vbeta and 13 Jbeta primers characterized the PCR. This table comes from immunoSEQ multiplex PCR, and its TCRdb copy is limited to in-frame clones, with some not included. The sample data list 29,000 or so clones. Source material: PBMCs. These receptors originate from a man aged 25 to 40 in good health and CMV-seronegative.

The CDR3 nucleotides are TGTGCCAGCAGCGCAGCGGACAGGGTAGGTCAGCCCCAGCATTTT. This translates into CASSAADRVGQPQHF. The chain links TRBV5-6 to TRBJ1-5; TRBD1 aligns across 8 bases. J was trimmed by 6 bases and V by 4 bases; bases with no gene match: 9. The CDR3 consists of 15 residues. CDR1 is SGHDT and CDR2 is YYEEEE in the germline V gene.

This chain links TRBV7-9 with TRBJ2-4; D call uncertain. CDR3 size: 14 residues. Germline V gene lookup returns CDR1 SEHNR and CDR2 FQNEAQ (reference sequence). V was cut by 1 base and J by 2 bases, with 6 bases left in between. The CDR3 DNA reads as TGTGCCAGCAGCTTAGATGCGTCCAAAAACATTCAGTACTTC. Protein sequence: CASSLDASKNIQYF.

Here the CDR3 DNA reads TGCGCCAGCAGCCAAGATCTTGAGAGCGGGAGCTCCTACGAGCAGTACTTC. Protein sequence: CASSQDLESGSSYEQYF. The J gene is TRBJ2-7, the V gene TRBV4-1; 8 nucleotides line up with TRBD2. The CDR3 spans 17 residues. CDR1 is MGHRA and CDR2 is YSYEKL in the germline V gene. With V trimmed by 0 bases and J by 0 bases, 7 bases remained unmatched.

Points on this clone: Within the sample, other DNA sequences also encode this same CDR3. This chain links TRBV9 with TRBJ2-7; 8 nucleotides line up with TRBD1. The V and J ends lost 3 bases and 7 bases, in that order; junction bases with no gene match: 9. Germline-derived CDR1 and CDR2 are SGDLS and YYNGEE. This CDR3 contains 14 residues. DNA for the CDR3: TGTGCCAGCAGCGCCTACGGGACAGGAGGAGAGCAGTACTTC. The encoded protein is CASSAYGTGGEQYF.

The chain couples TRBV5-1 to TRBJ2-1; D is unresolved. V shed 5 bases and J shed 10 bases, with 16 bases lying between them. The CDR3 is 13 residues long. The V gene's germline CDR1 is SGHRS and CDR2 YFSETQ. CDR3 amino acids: CASRPRVAQEQFF. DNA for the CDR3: TGCGCCAGCAGGCCCCGGGTCGCCCAAGAGCAGTTCTTC.

The CDR3 coding sequence is TGTGCCTGGAACTCGGGACAGGGGGCTTCATATAGCAATCAGCCCCAGCATTTT. Encoded protein: CAWNSGQGASYSNQPQHF. The gene calls are TRBV30 and TRBJ1-5; 12 nucleotides line up with TRBD1. Germline assignment: CDR1 GTSNPN and CDR2 SVGIG (reference sequence). After removal of 4 bases from V and 0 bases from J, the junction contained 10 bases not matched to a gene. The CDR3 is 18 residues long.

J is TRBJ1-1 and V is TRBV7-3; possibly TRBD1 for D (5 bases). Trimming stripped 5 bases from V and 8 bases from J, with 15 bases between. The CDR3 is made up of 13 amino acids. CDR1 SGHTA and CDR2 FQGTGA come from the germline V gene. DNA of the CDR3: TGTGCCAGCAGCCCCGAACATCGGGGGGAAGCTTTCTTT. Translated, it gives CASSPEHRGEAFF.

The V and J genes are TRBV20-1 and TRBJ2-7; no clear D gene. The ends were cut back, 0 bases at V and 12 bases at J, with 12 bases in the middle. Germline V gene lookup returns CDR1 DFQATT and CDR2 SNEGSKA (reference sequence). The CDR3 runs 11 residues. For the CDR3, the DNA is TGCAGTGCTAGAGATCAGGCAGTCGGGTACTTC. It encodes CSARDQAVGYF.

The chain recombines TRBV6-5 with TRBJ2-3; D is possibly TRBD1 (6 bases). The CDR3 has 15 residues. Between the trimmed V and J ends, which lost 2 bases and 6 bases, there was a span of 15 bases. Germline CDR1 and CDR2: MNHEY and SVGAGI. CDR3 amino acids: CASSYQGTTSDTQYF. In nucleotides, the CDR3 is TGTGCCAGCAGTTACCAGGGGACGACTTCGGATACGCAGTATTTT.

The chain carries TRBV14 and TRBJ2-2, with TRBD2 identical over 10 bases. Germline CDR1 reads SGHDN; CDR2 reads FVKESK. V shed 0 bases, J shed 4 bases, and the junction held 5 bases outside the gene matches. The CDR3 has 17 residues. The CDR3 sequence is CASSQDIGLAATGELFF. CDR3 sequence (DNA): TGTGCCAGCAGCCAAGATATCGGACTAGCGGCCACCGGGGAGCTGTTTTTT. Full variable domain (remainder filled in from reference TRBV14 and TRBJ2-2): EAGVTQFPSHSVIEKGQTVTLRCDPISGHDNLYWYRRVMGKEIKFLLHFVKESKQDESGMPNNRFLAERTGGTYSTLKVQPAELEDSGVYFCASSQDIGLAATGELFFGEGSRLTVL.

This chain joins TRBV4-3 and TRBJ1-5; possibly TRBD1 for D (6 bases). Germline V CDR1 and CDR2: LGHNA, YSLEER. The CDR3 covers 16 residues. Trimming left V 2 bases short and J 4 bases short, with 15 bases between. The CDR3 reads CASSQPVTGPNQPQHF. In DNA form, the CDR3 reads TGCGCCAGCAGCCAACCAGTAACAGGGCCGAATCAGCCCCAGCATTTT.

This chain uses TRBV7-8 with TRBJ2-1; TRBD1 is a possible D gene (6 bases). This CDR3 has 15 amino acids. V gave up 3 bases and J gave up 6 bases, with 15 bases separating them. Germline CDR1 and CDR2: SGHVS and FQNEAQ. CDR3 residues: CASSFRVARGNEQFF. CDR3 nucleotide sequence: TGTGCCAGCAGCTTTCGCGTGGCCAGGGGCAATGAGCAGTTCTTC.

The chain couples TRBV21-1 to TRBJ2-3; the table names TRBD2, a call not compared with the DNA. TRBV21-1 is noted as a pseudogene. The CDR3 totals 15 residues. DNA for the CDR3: TGTGCCAGCAGCAAAGACGGGATGGACACAGATACGCAGTATTTT. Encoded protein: CASSKDGMDTDTQYF.

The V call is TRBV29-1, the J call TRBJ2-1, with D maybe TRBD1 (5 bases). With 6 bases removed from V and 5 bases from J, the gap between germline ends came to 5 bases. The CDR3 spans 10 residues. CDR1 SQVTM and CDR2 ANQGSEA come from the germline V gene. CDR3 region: CSVGDNEQFF. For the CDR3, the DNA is TGCAGCGTAGGGGACAATGAGCAGTTCTTC.

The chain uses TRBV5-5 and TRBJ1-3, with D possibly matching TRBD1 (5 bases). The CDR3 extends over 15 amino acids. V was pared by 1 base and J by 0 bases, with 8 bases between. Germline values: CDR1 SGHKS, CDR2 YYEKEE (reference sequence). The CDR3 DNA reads TGTGCCAGCAGCTTGATTGGGGCCTCTGGAAACACCATATATTTT. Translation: CASSLIGASGNTIYF.

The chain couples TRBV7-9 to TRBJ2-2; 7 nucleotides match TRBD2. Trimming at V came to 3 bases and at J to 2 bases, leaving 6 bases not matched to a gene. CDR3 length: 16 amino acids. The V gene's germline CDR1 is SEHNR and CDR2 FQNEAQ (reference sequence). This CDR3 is CASSLRLAVNTGELFF. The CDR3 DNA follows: TGTGCCAGCAGCTTGAGGCTAGCGGTAAACACCGGGGAGCTGTTTTTT. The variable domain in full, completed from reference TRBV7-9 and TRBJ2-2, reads DTGVSQNPRHKITKRGQNVTFRCDPISEHNRLYWYRQTLGQGPEFLTYFQNEAQLEKSRLLSDRFSAERPKGSFSTLEIQRTEQGDSAMYLCASSLRLAVNTGELFFGEGSRLTVL.

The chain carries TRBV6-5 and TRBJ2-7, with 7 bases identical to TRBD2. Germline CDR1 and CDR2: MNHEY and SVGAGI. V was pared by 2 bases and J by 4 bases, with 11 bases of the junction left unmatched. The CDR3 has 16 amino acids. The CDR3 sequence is CASSYPIGRGLYEQYF. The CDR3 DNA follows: TGTGCCAGCAGTTACCCTATCGGGCGGGGGTTATACGAGCAGTACTTC.

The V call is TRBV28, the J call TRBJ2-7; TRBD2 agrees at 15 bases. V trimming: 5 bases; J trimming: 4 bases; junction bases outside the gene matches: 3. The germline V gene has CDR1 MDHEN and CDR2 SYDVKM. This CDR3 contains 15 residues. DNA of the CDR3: TGTGCCAGCAGTCCGGGGACTAGCGGGGGGTACGAGCAGTACTTC. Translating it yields CASSPGTSGGYEQYF.

The CDR3 reads CATSRDRRANSPLHF. DNA of the CDR3: TGTGCCACCAGCAGAGATCGGCGGGCCAATTCACCCCTCCACTTT. The chain has TRBV15 and TRBJ1-6; no clear D. V was cut by 0 bases and J by 7 bases, with 10 bases left in between. This CDR3 is 15 amino acids long. Germline V CDR1 and CDR2: LNHNV, YYDKDF (reference sequence).

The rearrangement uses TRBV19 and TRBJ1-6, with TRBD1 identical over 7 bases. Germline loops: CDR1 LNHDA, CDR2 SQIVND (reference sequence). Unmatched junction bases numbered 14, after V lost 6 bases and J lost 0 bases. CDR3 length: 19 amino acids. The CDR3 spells CASSSTGVDSSSYNSPLHF. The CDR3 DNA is TGTGCCAGTAGCTCCACAGGGGTCGACTCAAGCTCCTATAATTCACCCCTCCACTTT.

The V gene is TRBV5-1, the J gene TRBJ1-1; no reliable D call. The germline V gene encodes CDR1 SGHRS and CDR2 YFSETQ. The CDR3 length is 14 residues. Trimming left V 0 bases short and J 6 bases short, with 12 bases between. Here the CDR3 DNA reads TGCGCCAGCAGCTTGGTTATTGGTGCAGCTGAAGCTTTCTTT. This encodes CASSLVIGAAEAFF.

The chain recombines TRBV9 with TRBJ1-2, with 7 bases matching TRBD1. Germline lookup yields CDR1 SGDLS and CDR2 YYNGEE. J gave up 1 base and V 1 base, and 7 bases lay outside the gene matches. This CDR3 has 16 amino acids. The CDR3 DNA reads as TGTGCCAGCAGCGTAACGATTGGACAGGTTAACTATGGCTACACCTTC. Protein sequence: CASSVTIGQVNYGYTF.

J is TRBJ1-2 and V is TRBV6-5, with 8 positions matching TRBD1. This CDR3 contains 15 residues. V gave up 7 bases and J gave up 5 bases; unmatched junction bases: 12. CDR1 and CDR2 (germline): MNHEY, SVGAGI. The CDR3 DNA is TGTGCCAGCAATAGACAGGGGCCCGGGCTATATGGCTACACCTTC. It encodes CASNRQGPGLYGYTF.

The CDR3 region has the DNA TGTGCCACCAGCAGAGGGGACAGAGAGGCCTACACCTTC. This gives the protein CATSRGDREAYTF. The chain links TRBV15 to TRBJ1-2; 7 bases match TRBD1. CDR1 is LNHNV, CDR2 YYDKDF, per germline (reference sequence). Germline trimming cut 1 base from V and 10 bases from J; bases unmatched to any gene: 6. The CDR3 has 13 amino acids. Complete variable domain (other parts from reference TRBV15 and TRBJ1-2): DAMVIQNPRYQVTQFGKPVTLSCSQTLNHNVMYWYQQKSSQAPKLLFHYYDKDFNNEADTPDNFQSRRPNTSFCFLDIRSPGLGDTAMYLCATSRGDREAYTFGSGTRLTVV.

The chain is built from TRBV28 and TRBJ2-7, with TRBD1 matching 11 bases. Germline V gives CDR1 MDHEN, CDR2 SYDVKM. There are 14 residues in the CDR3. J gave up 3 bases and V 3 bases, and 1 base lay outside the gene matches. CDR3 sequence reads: CASSLGQGVYEQYF. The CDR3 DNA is TGTGCCAGCAGTTTGGGACAGGGGGTCTACGAGCAGTACTTC. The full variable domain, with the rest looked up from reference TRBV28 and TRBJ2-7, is DVKVTQSSRYLVKRTGEKVFLECVQDMDHENMFWYRQDPGLGLRLIYFSYDVKMKEKGDIPEGYSVSREKKERFSLILESASTNQTSMYLCASSLGQGVYEQYFGPGTRLTVT.

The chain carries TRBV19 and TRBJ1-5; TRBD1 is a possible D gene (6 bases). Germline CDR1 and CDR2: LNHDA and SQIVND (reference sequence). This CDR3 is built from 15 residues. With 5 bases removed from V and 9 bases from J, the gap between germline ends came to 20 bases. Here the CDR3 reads CASSHESQGMWPQHF. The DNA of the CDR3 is TGTGCCAGTAGTCATGAATCTCAGGGGATGTGGCCCCAGCATTTT.

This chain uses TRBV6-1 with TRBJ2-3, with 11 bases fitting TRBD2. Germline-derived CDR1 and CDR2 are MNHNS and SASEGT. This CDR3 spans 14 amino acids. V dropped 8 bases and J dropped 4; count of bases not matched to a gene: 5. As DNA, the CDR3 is TGTGCCAGCCGGACTAGCGGGTATTCAGATACGCAGTATTTT. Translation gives CASRTSGYSDTQYF.

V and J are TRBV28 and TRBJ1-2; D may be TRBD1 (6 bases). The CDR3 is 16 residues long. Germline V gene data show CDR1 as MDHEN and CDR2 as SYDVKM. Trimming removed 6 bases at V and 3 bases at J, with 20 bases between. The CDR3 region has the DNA TGTGCCAGCAGCCCCGCCGGGGGGGGGCCCTACTATGGCTACACCTTC. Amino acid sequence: CASSPAGGGPYYGYTF.

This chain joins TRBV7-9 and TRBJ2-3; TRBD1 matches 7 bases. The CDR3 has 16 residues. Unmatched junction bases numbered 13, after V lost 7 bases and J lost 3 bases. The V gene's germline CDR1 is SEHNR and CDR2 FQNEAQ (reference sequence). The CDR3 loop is CASTEWGTAATDTQYF. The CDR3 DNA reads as TGTGCCAGCACCGAATGGGGGACAGCTGCAACAGATACGCAGTATTTT.

Here the CDR3 DNA reads TGTGCCAGCAGCTTCCGGGACAGGGGATACGAGCAGTACTTC. Its protein is CASSFRDRGYEQYF. J is TRBJ2-7 and V is TRBV7-2, with 10 nucleotides matching TRBD1. The CDR3 is 14 amino acids. CDR1 and CDR2 (germline): SGHTA, FQGNSA. The junction had 3 bases not matched to a gene; V was cut back by 3 bases and J by 4 bases.

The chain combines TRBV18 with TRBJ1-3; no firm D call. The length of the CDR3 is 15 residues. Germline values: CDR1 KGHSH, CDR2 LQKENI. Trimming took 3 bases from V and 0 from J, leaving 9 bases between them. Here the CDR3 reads CASSPPGVSGNTIYF. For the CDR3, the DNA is TGTGCCAGCTCACCGCCGGGAGTCTCTGGAAACACCATATATTTT.

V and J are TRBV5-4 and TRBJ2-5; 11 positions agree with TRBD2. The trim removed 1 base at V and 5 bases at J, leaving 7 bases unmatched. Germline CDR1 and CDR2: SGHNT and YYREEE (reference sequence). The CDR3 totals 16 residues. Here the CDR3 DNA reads TGTGCCAGCAGCTTGAGGGCTAGCGGGAGGAGCGAGACCCAGTACTTC. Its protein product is CASSLRASGRSETQYF.